What follows describes a single T cell receptor beta chain. Its matching antigen is unknown. This sample was taken from a study of regulatory T cells in long-lasting Graves disease. General study points: It was in persistent disease that TRBV28, TRBJ1-2 and TRBJ2-5 were favored.

The trim removed 8 bases at V and 4 bases at J, leaving 8 bases unmatched. The CDR3 length is 15 residues. Germline values: CDR1 MDHEN, CDR2 SYDVKM. As for time point: persistent/refractory GD, antithyroid drugs over 5 years with positive TRAb. Following extraction of RNA from PBMCs, that RNA was used to make the TCR library. EDTA tubes collected 7.5 to 9.5 milliliters of peripheral blood. Building the TCR beta libraries relied on iRepertoire HTBI primers, and CDR3 regions underwent Arm-PCR. Using its own MiXCR run on the multiplex PCR reads, TCRdb lists one record per CDR3 protein. The table lists fewer than 450,000 distinct CDR3 sequences, less than 25% of them singletons.

The genes are TRBV28 and TRBJ2-1; 10 bases line up with TRBD1. The receptor was isolated from a female donor with Graves disease. Specimen: peripheral blood mononuclear cells (PBMCs), collected when the disease was refractory, from a patient treated with antithyroid drugs. The CDR3 DNA follows: TGTGCCAGCTCGACTCCGGGACAGGGGTACAATGAGCAGTTCTTC. This gives the protein CASSTPGQGYNEQFF.